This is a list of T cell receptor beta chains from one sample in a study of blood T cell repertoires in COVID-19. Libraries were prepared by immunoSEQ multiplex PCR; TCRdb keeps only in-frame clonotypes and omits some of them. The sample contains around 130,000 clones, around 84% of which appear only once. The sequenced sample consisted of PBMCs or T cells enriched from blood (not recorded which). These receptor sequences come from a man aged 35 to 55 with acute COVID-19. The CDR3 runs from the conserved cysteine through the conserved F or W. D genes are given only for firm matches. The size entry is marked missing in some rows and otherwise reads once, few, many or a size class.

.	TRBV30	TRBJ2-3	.	CAWSPSPRTDTQYF	TGTGCCTGGAGTCCTTCCCCTCGCACAGATACGCAGTATTTT
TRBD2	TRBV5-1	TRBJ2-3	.	CASRVREGPDTQYF	TGCGCCAGCCGGGTTCGGGAGGGCCCAGATACGCAGTATTTT
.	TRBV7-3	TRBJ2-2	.	CASSLTTVYTGELFF	TGTGCCAGCAGCTTAACTACAGTCTACACCGGGGAGCTGTTTTTT
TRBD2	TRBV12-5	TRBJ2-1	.	CASIGTSGMNEQFF	TGTGCTAGTATCGGGACTAGCGGGATGAATGAGCAGTTCTTC
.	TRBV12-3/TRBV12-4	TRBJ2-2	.	CASSPGAGELFF	TGTGCCAGCAGCCCGGGGGCCGGGGAGCTGTTTTTT
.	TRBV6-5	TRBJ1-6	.	CASTSPGRKDYF	TGTGCCAGCACCAGCCCAGGGCGAAAAGACTACTTT
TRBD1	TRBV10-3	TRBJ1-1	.	CAISLRQGNTEAFF	TGTGCCATCAGCCTACGACAGGGAAACACTGAAGCTTTCTTT
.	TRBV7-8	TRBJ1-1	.	CASSLGQTTEAFF	TGTGCCAGCAGCTTAGGACAGACCACTGAAGCTTTCTTT
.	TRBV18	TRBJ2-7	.	CASSAQGQSYEQYF	TGTGCCAGCTCCGCACAGGGTCAATCCTACGAGCAGTACTTC
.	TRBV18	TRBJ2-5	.	CASSPIAAGETQYF	TGTGCCAGCTCACCCATAGCGGCGGGAGAGACCCAGTACTTC
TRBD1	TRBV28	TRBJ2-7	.	CASSWTGGNEQYF	TGTGCCAGCAGTTGGACAGGGGGGAACGAGCAGTACTTC
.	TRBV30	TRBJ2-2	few	CAWTRGNTGELFF	TGTGCCTGGACAAGGGGGAACACCGGGGAGCTGTTTTTT
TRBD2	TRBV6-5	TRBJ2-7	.	CASSYLLGGGYEQYF	TGTGCCAGCAGTTACCTCCTCGGGGGGGGGTACGAGCAGTACTTC